This T cell receptor (beta chain) was found in a study of graft-versus-host responses after intestinal transplantation. The repertoire was sequenced with immunoSEQ multiplex PCR; TCRdb's copy has only in-frame clones and lacks some. The sample gives some 62,000 clones, 85% to 95% of which show up once; 1.7% is in the top ten. CDR3 length equals 18 residues. The junction had 13 bases not matched to a gene; V was cut back by 6 bases and J by 0 bases. From germline, CDR1 is PRHDT and CDR2 FYEKMQ (reference sequence). Study results and caveats: Early after transplant, HvG clones declined as circulating GvH clones peaked.

Of note for this clone: Its antigen is not known.

Material: unstimulated CD8+ T cells sorted from spleen or lymph node cells, obtained before transplant. The chain joins TRBV13 to TRBJ2-2; 7 nucleotides match TRBD1. This sequence originates from a human donor who was the organ donor for an intestinal transplant. The CDR3 protein is CASSLIISTGANTGELFF. In DNA form, the CDR3 reads TGTGCCAGCAGTCTGATCATTTCTACAGGGGCGAACACCGGGGAGCTGTTTTTT.